Following are 17 T cell receptor beta chains from one sample sequenced in a study of T cells in narcolepsy. Sequencing was performed with immunoSEQ multiplex PCR; in TCRdb, only in-frame clones are kept and a portion is missing. The sample includes about 30,000 clones, about four fifths seen only once; the top ten take over 0.9%. The sequenced sample consisted of CD45RA- memory CD4+ T cells from PBMCs. Receptors originate from a human donor with narcolepsy.

The chain is built from TRBV7-9 and TRBJ2-5; D gene unclear. This CDR3 region has 14 residues. Germline V gives CDR1 SEHNR, CDR2 FQNEAQ (reference sequence). Trimming took 1 base from V and 3 from J, leaving 9 bases between them. The CDR3: CASSLDSQKETQYF. The CDR3 DNA reads TGTGCCAGCAGCTTAGATTCCCAGAAAGAGACCCAGTACTTC.

J is TRBJ2-5 and V is TRBV5-1, with 9 bases that match TRBD2. Germline V gives CDR1 SGHRS, CDR2 YFSETQ. The ends lost 3 bases at V and 1 base at J; junction bases unmatched: 4. The CDR3 length is 15 residues. The CDR3 spells CASSYGLATQETQYF. The CDR3 coding sequence is TGCGCCAGCAGCTATGGACTAGCGACCCAAGAGACCCAGTACTTC.

The V call is TRBV28, the J call TRBJ2-1, with 10 bases lining up with TRBD2. With 2 bases clipped from V and 14 bases from J, the junction kept 9 bases outside the gene matches. The CDR3 sequence is 14 residues long. Germline V gene lookup returns CDR1 MDHEN and CDR2 SYDVKM. CDR3 residues: CASSLPQAGGPEFF. CDR3 nucleotide sequence: TGTGCCAGCAGTTTACCGCAAGCGGGGGGGCCCGAGTTCTTC.

The chain combines TRBV6-5 with TRBJ2-3; D is unresolved. Germline CDR1 reads MNHEY; CDR2 reads SVGAGI. This CDR3 comprises 13 residues. Trimming shortened V by 2 bases and J by 0 bases, and 3 bases separated the two germline ends. CDR3 sequence: CASSYSSTDTQYF. CDR3 DNA sequence: TGTGCCAGCAGTTACAGTAGCACAGATACGCAGTATTTT.

This clone has a single count. Other DNA variants within this sample encode the same CDR3. This chain connects TRBV19 to TRBJ1-4, with TRBD1 identical over 12 bases. Germline CDR1 and CDR2: LNHDA and SQIVND (reference sequence). V dropped 5 bases and J dropped 10; count of bases not matched to a gene: 5. The CDR3 length is 14 residues. CDR3 bases: TGTGCCAGTAGTCCCTCGGGACAGGGGGCAAAACTGTTTTTT. Translation: CASSPSGQGAKLFF.

The rearrangement joins TRBV4-3 to TRBJ1-6; D is undetermined. Germline V CDR1 and CDR2: LGHNA, YSLEER. This CDR3 is 15 amino acids long. Trimming stripped 1 base from V and 4 bases from J, with 8 bases between. The CDR3 here is CASSQASVYNSPLHF. Written as DNA, the CDR3 is TGCGCCAGCAGCCAAGCCAGCGTTTATAATTCACCCCTCCACTTT.

The chain is built from TRBV7-9 and TRBJ1-1; no clear D gene. CDR3 length: 14 residues. Trimming shortened V by 1 base and J by 7 bases, and 13 bases separated the two germline ends. CDR1 is SEHNR and CDR2 is FQNEAQ in the germline V gene (reference sequence). The CDR3 is CASSLDGQAVEAFF. As DNA, the CDR3 is TGTGCCAGCAGCTTAGATGGGCAGGCTGTTGAAGCTTTCTTT.

J is TRBJ1-1 and V is TRBV5-1; 7 nucleotides agree with TRBD1. Germline V gene data show CDR1 as SGHRS and CDR2 as YFSETQ. CDR3 length: 15 amino acids. Trimming at V came to 3 bases and at J to 2 bases, leaving 7 bases not matched to a gene. CDR3 DNA: TGCGCCAGCAGCTCAATAAACAGGGGTAACACTGAAGCTTTCTTT. Its translation: CASSSINRGNTEAFF. Complete variable domain (other parts from reference TRBV5-1 and TRBJ1-1): KAGVTQTPRYLIKTRGQQVTLSCSPISGHRSVSWYQQTPGQGLQFLFEYFSETQRNKGNFPGRFSGRQFSNSRSEMNVSTLELGDSALYLCASSSINRGNTEAFFGQGTRLTVV.

The chain carries TRBV5-8 and TRBJ2-5, with D perhaps TRBD1 or TRBD2 (5 bases each). V was clipped by 4 bases and J by 7 bases, with 14 bases between them. The CDR3 totals 13 residues. Germline V CDR1 and CDR2: SGHTS, YDEGEE. In DNA, the CDR3 is TGTGCCAGCAGCCTCGGGGACGTAGGGACCCAGTACTTC. Translation gives CASSLGDVGTQYF.

V gene TRBV7-9 combines with J gene TRBJ2-3; D is unclear. The length of the CDR3 is 12 residues. Germline assignment: CDR1 SEHNR and CDR2 FQNEAQ (reference sequence). The germline V and J ends were trimmed by 5 bases and 6 bases, with 9 bases remaining between them. The CDR3 bases are TGTGCCAGCAGCCCATCCACGGATACGCAGTATTTT. The encoded protein is CASSPSTDTQYF.

The chain has TRBV11-1 and TRBJ2-2; the D is unclear. Trimming left V 6 bases short and J 6 bases short, with 11 bases between. Per germline, CDR1 SGHAT and CDR2 FQDESV (reference sequence). The CDR3 is 13 residues long. CDR3 sequence: CASRESVSGELFF. The CDR3 DNA is TGTGCCAGCAGAGAATCGGTGTCCGGGGAGCTGTTTTTT. The full variable domain, completed using reference TRBV11-1 and TRBJ2-2, is EAEVAQSPRYKITEKSQAVAFWCDPISGHATLYWYRQILGQGPELLVQFQDESVVDDSQLPKDRFSAERLKGVDSTLKIQPAELGDSAMYLCASRESVSGELFFGEGSRLTVL.

This chain links TRBV6-6 with TRBJ2-5, with 9 bases lining up with TRBD1. Germline CDR1 is MNHNY and CDR2 is SVGAGI (reference sequence). This CDR3 is 13 amino acids long. J was trimmed by 5 bases and V by 6 bases; bases with no gene match: 4. CDR3 protein: CASRDRGRETQYF. CDR3 bases: TGTGCCAGCAGGGACAGGGGTAGGGAGACCCAGTACTTC.

The chain employs TRBV2 and TRBJ2-4, with D perhaps TRBD1 (5 bases). The germline V and J ends were trimmed by 7 bases and 5 bases, with 12 bases remaining between them. The germline CDR1 and CDR2 sequences are SNHLY and FYNNEI. The CDR3 extends over 13 amino acids. CDR3 sequence: CASMTEAQNIQYF. In nucleotides, the CDR3 is TGTGCCAGCATGACAGAGGCGCAAAACATTCAGTACTTC.

This chain connects TRBV4-2 to TRBJ2-2, with a weak D call TRBD2 (7 bases). The V end was cut by 0 bases, the J end by 4 bases, with 15 bases between. There are 17 residues in the CDR3. The germline gives CDR1 LGHNA, CDR2 YNFKEQ. CDR3 bases: TGTGCCAGCAGCCAAGATCATGGCGGGGGCGGCACCGGGGAGCTGTTTTTT. It is translated as CASSQDHGGGGTGELFF.

The chain uses TRBV18 and TRBJ2-5; D may match TRBD1 or TRBD2 (6 bases each). Trimming took 2 bases from V and 5 from J, leaving 15 bases between them. From germline, CDR1 is KGHSH and CDR2 LQKENI. CDR3 length: 15 amino acids. The CDR3 sequence is CASSPSGATGETQYF. The CDR3 coding sequence is TGTGCCAGCTCACCATCGGGGGCGACGGGTGAGACCCAGTACTTC.

The CDR3 loop reads CASSKASSVEETQYF. The CDR3 bases are TGTGCCAGCAGCAAAGCTTCTAGCGTTGAGGAGACCCAGTACTTC. V is TRBV21-1 and J is TRBJ2-5; the table names TRBD2, a call not compared with the DNA. TRBV21-1 is a pseudogene segment. The CDR3 contains 15 residues.

J is TRBJ2-1 and V is TRBV11-1; D remains unclear. V was cut by 1 base and J by 16 bases, with 14 bases left in between. The germline gives CDR1 SGHAT, CDR2 FQDESV (reference sequence). This CDR3 spans 12 amino acids. The CDR3 nucleotides are TGTGCCAGCAGCTTAGAAGAATGGGCGGTCTTCTTC. Amino acid sequence: CASSLEEWAVFF.